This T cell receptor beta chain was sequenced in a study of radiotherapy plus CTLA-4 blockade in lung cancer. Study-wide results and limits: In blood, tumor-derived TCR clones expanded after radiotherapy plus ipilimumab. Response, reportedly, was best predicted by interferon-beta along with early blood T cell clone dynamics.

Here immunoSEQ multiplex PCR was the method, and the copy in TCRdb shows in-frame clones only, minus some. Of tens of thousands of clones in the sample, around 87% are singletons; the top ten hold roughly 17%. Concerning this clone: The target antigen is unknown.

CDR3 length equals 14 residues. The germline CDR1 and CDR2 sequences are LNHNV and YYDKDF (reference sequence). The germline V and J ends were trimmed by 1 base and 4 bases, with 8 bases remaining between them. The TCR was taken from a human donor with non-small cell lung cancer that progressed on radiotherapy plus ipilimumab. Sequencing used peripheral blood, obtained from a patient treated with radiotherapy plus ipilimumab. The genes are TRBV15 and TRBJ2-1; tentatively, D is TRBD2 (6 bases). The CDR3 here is CATSRGGTYNEQFF. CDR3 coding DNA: TGTGCCACCAGCAGAGGGGGGACTTACAATGAGCAGTTCTTC.